The clone carrying this T cell receptor (beta chain) came up once. This sample was included in a study of blood T cell repertoires in COVID-19. Per the study methods: Amplifying reference gene primers gave estimates of nucleated cell counts. Data came from immunoSEQ multiplex PCR; TCRdb stores just in-frame clones and leaves some out. V and J calls and clone size follow that table, whereas D and trimming were derived from the DNA. The data contain around 140,000 clones, about nine tenths of them singletons. The receptor's source is a man aged 45-65 years with acute or convalescent COVID-19. Sequencing was carried out using peripheral blood.

CDR3 DNA: TGTGCCAGCAGCGCCCAGGGTGATCAGCCCCAGCATTTT. Amino acids: CASSAQGDQPQHF. The V gene is TRBV7-2, the J gene TRBJ1-5, with D tentatively TRBD1 (5 bases). The V and J ends lost 5 bases and 5 bases respectively, with 10 bases between them. Germline CDR1 and CDR2: SGHTA and FQGNSA. The CDR3 runs to 13 residues.